This entry describes one T cell receptor beta chain. Its specificity is unknown. Profiled with immunoSEQ multiplex PCR; TCRdb holds only in-frame clones, not every one. This table holds around 97,000 clones, around 90% found once. This entry is derived from a study of T cell responses to AZD1222 COVID-19 vaccine. Study background: Samples with a second dose at about 4 or about 12 weeks were pooled together.

Broader study findings: Of the AZD1222 recipients, only five to seven were seropositive at baseline. Only after the peak T cell response were repertoires sampled.

V shed 5 bases, J shed 1 base, and the junction held 4 bases outside the gene matches. CDR3 length equals 14 residues. The V gene's germline CDR1 is KGHSH and CDR2 LQKENI. This TCR derives from an adult in good health. The V and J genes are TRBV18 and TRBJ2-7; the match to TRBD1 covers 8 bases. The sample here was peripheral blood, taken on day 0 of AZD1222 vaccination. CDR3 coding DNA: TGTGCCAGCTCAACCGGGACAGGTTCCTACGAGCAGTACTTC. Translation gives CASSTGTGSYEQYF.